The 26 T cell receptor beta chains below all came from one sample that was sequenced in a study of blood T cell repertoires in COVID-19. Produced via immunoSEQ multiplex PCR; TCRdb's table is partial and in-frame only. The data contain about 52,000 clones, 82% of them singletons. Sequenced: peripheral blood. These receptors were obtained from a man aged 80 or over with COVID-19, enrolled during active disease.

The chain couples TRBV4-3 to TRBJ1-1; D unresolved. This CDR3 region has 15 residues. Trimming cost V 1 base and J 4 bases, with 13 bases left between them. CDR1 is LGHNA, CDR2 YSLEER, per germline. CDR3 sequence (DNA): TGCGCCAGCAGCCAAGCGCACGAATGGAGCACTGAAGCTTTCTTT. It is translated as CASSQAHEWSTEAFF.

CDR3 DNA sequence: TGTGCCAGCAGCTTAGCTGGGGCCTCCACAGATACGCAGTATTTT. Encoded protein: CASSLAGASTDTQYF. The rearrangement joins TRBV7-2 to TRBJ2-3; D possibly corresponds to TRBD1 (5 bases). The ends were cut back, 0 bases at V and 2 bases at J, with 9 bases in the middle. This CDR3 has 15 amino acids. The germline gives CDR1 SGHTA, CDR2 FQGNSA.

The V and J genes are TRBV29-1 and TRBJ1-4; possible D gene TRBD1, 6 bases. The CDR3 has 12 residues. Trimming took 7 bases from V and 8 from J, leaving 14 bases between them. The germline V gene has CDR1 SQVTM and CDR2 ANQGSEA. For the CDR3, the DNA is TGCAGCGCCCGGGGGGGCTCGGAAAAACTGTTTTTT. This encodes CSARGGSEKLFF.

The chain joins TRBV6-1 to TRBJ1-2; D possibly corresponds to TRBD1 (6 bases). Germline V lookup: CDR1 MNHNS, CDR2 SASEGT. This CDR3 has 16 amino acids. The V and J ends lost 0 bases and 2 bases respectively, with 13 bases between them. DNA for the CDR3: TGTGCCAGCAGTGAAGCTTACGAAGACAGGAACTATGGCTACACCTTC. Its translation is CASSEAYEDRNYGYTF.

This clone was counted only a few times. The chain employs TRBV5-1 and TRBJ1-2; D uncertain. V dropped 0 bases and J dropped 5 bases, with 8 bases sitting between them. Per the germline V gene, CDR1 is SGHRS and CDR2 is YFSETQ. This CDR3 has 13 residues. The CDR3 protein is CASSLGSRYGYTF. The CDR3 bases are TGCGCCAGCAGCTTGGGTTCCCGGTATGGCTACACCTTC.

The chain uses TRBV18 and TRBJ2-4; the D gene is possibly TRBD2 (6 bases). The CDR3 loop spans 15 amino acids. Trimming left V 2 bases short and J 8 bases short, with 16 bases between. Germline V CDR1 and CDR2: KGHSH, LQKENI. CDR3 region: CASSPNRPPGDIQYF. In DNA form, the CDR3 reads TGTGCCAGCTCACCAAATCGGCCACCGGGGGACATTCAGTACTTC.

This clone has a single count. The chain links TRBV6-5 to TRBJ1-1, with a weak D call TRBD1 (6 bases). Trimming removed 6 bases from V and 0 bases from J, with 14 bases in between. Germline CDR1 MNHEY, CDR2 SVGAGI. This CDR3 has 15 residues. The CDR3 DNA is TGTGCCAGCAGCATTACAGGGACCATGAACACTGAAGCTTTCTTT. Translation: CASSITGTMNTEAFF.

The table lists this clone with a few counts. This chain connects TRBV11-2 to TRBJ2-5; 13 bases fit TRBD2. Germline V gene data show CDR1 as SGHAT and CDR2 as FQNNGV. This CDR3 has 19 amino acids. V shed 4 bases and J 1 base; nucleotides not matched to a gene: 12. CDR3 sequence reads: CASSWGLAGYVRGQETQYF. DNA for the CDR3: TGTGCCAGCAGCTGGGGACTAGCGGGATATGTGAGGGGCCAAGAGACCCAGTACTTC.

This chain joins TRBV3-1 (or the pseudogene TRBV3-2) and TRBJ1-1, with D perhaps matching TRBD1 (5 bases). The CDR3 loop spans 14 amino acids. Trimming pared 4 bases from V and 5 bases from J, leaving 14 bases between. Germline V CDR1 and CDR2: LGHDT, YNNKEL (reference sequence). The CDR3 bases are TGTGCCAGCAGCCCCGGACGCGGGGGGACTGAAGCTTTCTTT. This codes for CASSPGRGGTEAFF.

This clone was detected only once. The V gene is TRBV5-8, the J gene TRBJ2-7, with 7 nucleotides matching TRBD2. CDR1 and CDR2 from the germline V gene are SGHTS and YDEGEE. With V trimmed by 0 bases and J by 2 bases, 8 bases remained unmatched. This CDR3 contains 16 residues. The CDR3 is CASSLAGPGGAYEQYF. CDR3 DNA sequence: TGTGCCAGCAGCTTGGCGGGTCCTGGGGGGGCCTACGAGCAGTACTTC.

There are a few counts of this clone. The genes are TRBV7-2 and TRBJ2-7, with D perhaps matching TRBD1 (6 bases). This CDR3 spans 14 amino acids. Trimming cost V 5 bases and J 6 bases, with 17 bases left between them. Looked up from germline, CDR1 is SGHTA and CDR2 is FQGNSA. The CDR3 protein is CASSPSWEGGEQYF. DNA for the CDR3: TGTGCCAGCAGCCCCAGCTGGGAAGGGGGCGAGCAGTACTTC.

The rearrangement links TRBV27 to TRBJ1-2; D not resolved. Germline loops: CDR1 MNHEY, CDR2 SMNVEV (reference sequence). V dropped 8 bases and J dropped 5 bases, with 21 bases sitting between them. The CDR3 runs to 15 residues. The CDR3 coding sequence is TGTGCCAGCGGGTCGGTGCTCTTCCGGGGTTATGGCTACACCTTC. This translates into CASGSVLFRGYGYTF.

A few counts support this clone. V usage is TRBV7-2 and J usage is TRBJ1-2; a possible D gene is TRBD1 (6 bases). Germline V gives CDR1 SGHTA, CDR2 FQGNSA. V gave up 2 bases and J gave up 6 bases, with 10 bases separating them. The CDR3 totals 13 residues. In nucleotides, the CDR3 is TGTGCCAGCAGCTTAAGGACAGTAGATGGCTACACCTTC. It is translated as CASSLRTVDGYTF.

The CDR3 protein is CASSSWDMNTEAFF. CDR3 nucleotides: TGTGCCAGCAGCTCATGGGACATGAACACTGAAGCTTTCTTT. The rearrangement joins TRBV7-2 to TRBJ1-1; possibly TRBD1 for D (6 bases). V lost 4 bases and J lost 0, with 9 bases in between. The CDR3 runs to 14 residues. Germline V gene lookup returns CDR1 SGHTA and CDR2 FQGNSA.

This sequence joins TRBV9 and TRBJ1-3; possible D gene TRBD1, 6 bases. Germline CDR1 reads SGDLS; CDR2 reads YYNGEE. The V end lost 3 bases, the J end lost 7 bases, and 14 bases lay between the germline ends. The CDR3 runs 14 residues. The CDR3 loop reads CASSALQGGNTIYF. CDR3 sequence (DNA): TGTGCCAGCAGCGCCCTACAGGGCGGGAACACCATATATTTT.

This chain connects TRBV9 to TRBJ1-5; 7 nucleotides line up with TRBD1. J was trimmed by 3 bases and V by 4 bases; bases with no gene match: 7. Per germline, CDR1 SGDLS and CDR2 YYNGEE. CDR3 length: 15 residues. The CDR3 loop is CASSPRGQFNQPQHF. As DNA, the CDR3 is TGTGCCAGCAGCCCCCGGGGACAGTTCAATCAGCCCCAGCATTTT.

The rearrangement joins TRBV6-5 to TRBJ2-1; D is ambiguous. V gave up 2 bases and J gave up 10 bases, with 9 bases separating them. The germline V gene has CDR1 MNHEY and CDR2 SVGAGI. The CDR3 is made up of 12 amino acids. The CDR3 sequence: CASSYSTAEQFF. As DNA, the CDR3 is TGTGCCAGCAGTTACAGCACAGCCGAGCAGTTCTTC.

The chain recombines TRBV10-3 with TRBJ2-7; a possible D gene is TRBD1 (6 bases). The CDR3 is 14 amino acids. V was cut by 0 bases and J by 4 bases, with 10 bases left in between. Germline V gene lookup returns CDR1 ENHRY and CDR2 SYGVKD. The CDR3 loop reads CAISESGRGYEQYF. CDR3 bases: TGTGCCATCAGTGAGTCCGGCAGGGGTTACGAGCAGTACTTC.

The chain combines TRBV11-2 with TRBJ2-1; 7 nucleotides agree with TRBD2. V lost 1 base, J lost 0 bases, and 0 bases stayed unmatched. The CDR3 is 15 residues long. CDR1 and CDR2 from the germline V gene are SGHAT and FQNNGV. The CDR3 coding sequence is TGTGCCAGCAGCTTAGCGGGGGGCTCCTACAATGAGCAGTTCTTC. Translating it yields CASSLAGGSYNEQFF.

CDR3 amino acids: CASSGQAGEDTQYF. The CDR3 coding sequence is TGTGCCAGCAGTGGACAGGCTGGGGAAGATACGCAGTATTTT. This chain joins TRBV2 and TRBJ2-3; D might be TRBD1 (6 bases). Per the germline V gene, CDR1 is SNHLY and CDR2 is FYNNEI. V was pared by 4 bases and J by 5 bases, with 13 bases between. CDR3 length: 14 residues. The whole variable domain, filled in from reference TRBV2 and TRBJ2-3, reads EPEVTQTPSHQVTQMGQEVILRCVPISNHLYFYWYRQILGQKVEFLVSFYNNEISEKSEIFDDQFSVERPDGSNFTLKIRSTKLEDSAMYFCASSGQAGEDTQYFGPGTRLTVL.

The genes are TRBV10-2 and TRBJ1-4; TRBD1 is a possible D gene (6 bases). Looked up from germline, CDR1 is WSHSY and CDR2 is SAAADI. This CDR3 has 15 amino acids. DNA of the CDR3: TGCGCGACCAGAAGGGGGGGGGTCACCGACGAAAAACTGTTTTTT. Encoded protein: CATRRGGVTDEKLFF.

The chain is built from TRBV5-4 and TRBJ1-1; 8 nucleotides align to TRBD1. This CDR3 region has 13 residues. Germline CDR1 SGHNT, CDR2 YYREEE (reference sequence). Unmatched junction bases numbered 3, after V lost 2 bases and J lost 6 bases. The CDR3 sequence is CASSLTDRAEAFF. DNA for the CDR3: TGTGCCAGCAGCTTAACGGACAGGGCTGAAGCTTTCTTT. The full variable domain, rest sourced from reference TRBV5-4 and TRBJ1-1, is ETGVTQSPTHLIKTRGQQVTLRCSSQSGHNTVSWYQQALGQGPQFIFQYYREEENGRGNFPPRFSGLQFPNYSSELNVNALELDDSALYLCASSLTDRAEAFFGQGTRLTVV.

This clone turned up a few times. Here the CDR3 reads CASSRFRGSYEQYF. DNA for the CDR3: TGTGCCAGCAGCCGTTTCAGGGGGTCCTACGAGCAGTACTTC. The gene calls are TRBV3-1 (or the pseudogene TRBV3-2) and TRBJ2-7; 7 positions agree with TRBD1. V trimming: 4 bases; J trimming: 1 base; junction bases outside the gene matches: 4. The CDR3 is 14 amino acids. Germline lookup yields CDR1 LGHDT and CDR2 YNNKEL (reference sequence).

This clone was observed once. CDR3 coding DNA: TGTGCCAGCTCACCACCTAACACAGGGCCCTATGGCTACACCTTC. It translates to CASSPPNTGPYGYTF. This chain uses TRBV18 with TRBJ1-2, with a weak D call TRBD1 (6 bases). The CDR3 is made up of 15 amino acids. The germline V gene encodes CDR1 KGHSH and CDR2 LQKENI. The germline V and J ends were trimmed by 0 bases and 4 bases, with 12 bases remaining between them.

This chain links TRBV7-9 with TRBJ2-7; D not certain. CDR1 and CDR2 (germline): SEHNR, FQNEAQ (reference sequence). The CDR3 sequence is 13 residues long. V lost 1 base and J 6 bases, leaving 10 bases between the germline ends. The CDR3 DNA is TGTGCCAGCAGCTTAGAACTCCGAGCCGAGCAGTACGTC. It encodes CASSLELRAEQYV.

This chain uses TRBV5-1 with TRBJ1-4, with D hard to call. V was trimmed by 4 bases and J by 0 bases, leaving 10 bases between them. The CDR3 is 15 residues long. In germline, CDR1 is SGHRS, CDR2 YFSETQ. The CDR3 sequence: CASSPRETTNEKLFF. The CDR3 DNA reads TGCGCCAGCAGCCCACGGGAGACAACTAATGAAAAACTGTTTTTT. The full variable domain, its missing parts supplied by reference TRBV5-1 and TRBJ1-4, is KAGVTQTPRYLIKTRGQQVTLSCSPISGHRSVSWYQQTPGQGLQFLFEYFSETQRNKGNFPGRFSGRQFSNSRSEMNVSTLELGDSALYLCASSPRETTNEKLFFGSGTQLSVL.